This T cell receptor beta chain was recovered during a study of T-cell reconstitution after alpha-beta-depleted transplantation in children. Germline loops: CDR1 SGDLS, CDR2 YYNGEE. This CDR3 contains 14 residues. Unmatched junction bases numbered 7, after V lost 4 bases and J lost 4 bases. As it was prepared, the TCRbeta library received unique molecular identifiers. TCRdb recomputed calls from the PCR reads with MiXCR, one row per CDR3 protein. The sample lists fewer than 85,000 distinct CDR3 sequences; 13% to 15% were seen once. This sequence originates from a male patient under 10 years old who had a stem cell transplant for acute lymphoblastic leukemia, so the T cells may come from the graft donor. This material consisted of PBMCs, mostly from graft donor cells, taken 180 days after TCRalphabeta/CD19-depleted stem cell transplant. The chain couples TRBV9 to TRBJ2-7; TRBD2 matches at 8 bases. The CDR3 DNA reads as TGTGCCAGCAGCACCCGGACTAGCTCGTACGAGCAGTACTTC. It yields the protein CASSTRTSSYEQYF.